One and the same sample provided the 25 T cell receptor beta chains below, sequenced in a study of T cells in Graves' hyperthyroidism and ophthalmopathy. RNA transcripts served as the template for amplifying TCR beta CDR3 regions. The primer set for the first-round RT-PCR of the TCR CDR3 was HTBI. One entry per CDR3 protein, called by TCRdb with MiXCR from the multiplex PCR reads. The table has around 250,000 distinct CDR3 sequences, roughly 17% seen once. Sequenced sample: blood. The receptors shown here come from a woman in her late teens or twenties with Graves' ophthalmopathy.

The chain combines TRBV7-9 with TRBJ2-7, with D perhaps being TRBD1 or TRBD2 (7 bases each). This CDR3 contains 14 residues. V lost 5 bases and J lost 1, with 12 bases in between. Germline V gene sequence: CDR1 SEHNR, CDR2 FQNEAQ (reference sequence). DNA for the CDR3: TGTGCCAGCAGCGAGCAGGGGGGGTCCTACGAGCAGTACTTC. Amino acids: CASSEQGGSYEQYF.

This clonotype occurred many times. V and J are TRBV7-9 and TRBJ2-5; TRBD1 might be the D (5 bases). CDR3 size: 15 residues. Trimming cost V 5 bases and J 1 base, with 14 bases left between them. CDR1 SEHNR and CDR2 FQNEAQ come from the germline V gene (reference sequence). CDR3: CASSPARRVQETQYF. The CDR3, as DNA: TGTGCCAGCAGCCCAGCCCGCAGGGTCCAAGAGACCCAGTACTTC. The full variable domain, with the rest looked up from reference TRBV7-9 and TRBJ2-5, is DTGVSQNPRHKITKRGQNVTFRCDPISEHNRLYWYRQTLGQGPEFLTYFQNEAQLEKSRLLSDRFSAERPKGSFSTLEIQRTEQGDSAMYLCASSPARRVQETQYFGPGTRLLVL.

Many counts were recorded for this clonotype. The CDR3 coding sequence is TGTGCCAGCAGCTTAGCAGGGGTCGGTGAAGCTTTCTTT. Its protein product is CASSLAGVGEAFF. The chain is built from TRBV7-9 and TRBJ1-1; possible D gene TRBD1, 5 bases. Germline CDR1 and CDR2: SEHNR and FQNEAQ (reference sequence). This CDR3 has 13 amino acids. Trimming shortened V by 0 bases and J by 7 bases, and 9 bases separated the two germline ends.

Only a few counts were recorded for this clonotype. The chain links TRBV20-1 to TRBJ2-4; D gene uncertain. The V end was cut by 3 bases, the J end by 0 bases, with 6 bases between. The CDR3 contains 13 residues. The germline V gene has CDR1 DFQATT and CDR2 SNEGSKA (reference sequence). The CDR3 DNA reads TGCAGTGCTAGTATCTCAGCCAAAAACATTCAGTACTTC. This sequence encodes CSASISAKNIQYF.

The rearrangement joins TRBV6-2 or TRBV6-3 to TRBJ2-1, with D possibly matching TRBD1 (5 bases). The germline gives CDR1 MNHEY, CDR2 SVGEGT. V lost 2 bases to trimming and J lost 6 bases, with 29 bases between them. The CDR3 has 20 residues. This CDR3 is CASSYGSPGFRRDVSNEQFF. The DNA of the CDR3 is TGTGCCAGCAGTTACGGGTCCCCAGGGTTTCGACGTGACGTCAGCAATGAGCAGTTCTTC.

This clonotype has at least ten counts. V is TRBV15 and J is TRBJ2-3, with D tentatively TRBD2 (5 bases). CDR3 length equals 15 residues. The V gene's germline CDR1 is LNHNV and CDR2 YYDKDF (reference sequence). V lost 3 bases, J lost 4 bases, and 14 bases lay in between. The DNA of the CDR3 is TGTGCCACCAGCAGCCCTCGGGCTAGCTCAGATACGCAGTATTTT. It specifies CATSSPRASSDTQYF.

This clonotype was seen at least ten times. This rearrangement joins TRBV29-1 to TRBJ2-1; 9 bases map to TRBD1. CDR3 size: 14 residues. V was pared by 1 base and J by 6 bases, with 4 bases of the junction left unmatched. From germline, CDR1 is SQVTM and CDR2 ANQGSEA. This CDR3 reads CSVEGDRAFNEQFF. In DNA, the CDR3 is TGCAGCGTTGAAGGGGACAGGGCCTTCAATGAGCAGTTCTTC.

In its sample, this clonotype was seen a few times. Germline is not matched at one junction end, which may reflect a read error. The chain joins TRBV12-5 to TRBJ2-1; D ambiguous. The CDR3 covers 16 residues. From germline, CDR1 is LGHNT and CDR2 FRNRAP. DNA for the CDR3: TGTGCTAGTGGTTTGGCCTCTACGAGCTCCTACAATGGGCAGTTCTTC. Protein sequence: CASGLASTSSYNGQFF.

Only a few counts were recorded for this clonotype. The CDR3 sequence: CASSLPGAGELFF. CDR3 bases: TGTGCCAGCAGCTTACCAGGGGCCGGGGAGCTGTTTTTT. The chain employs TRBV7-9 and TRBJ2-2; a weak D match, TRBD1 (6 bases). The V and J ends lost 2 bases and 6 bases respectively, with 7 bases between them. The CDR3 contains 13 residues. CDR1 is SEHNR, CDR2 FQNEAQ, per germline (reference sequence).

The CDR3 region is CATRILGGDYGYTF. In nucleotides, the CDR3 is TGTGCCACCCGCATTCTGGGGGGGGATTATGGCTACACCTTC. The chain uses TRBV24-1 and TRBJ1-2; D may be TRBD1 (5 bases). V was trimmed by 9 bases and J by 5 bases, leaving 18 bases between them. Germline-derived CDR1 and CDR2 are KGHDR and SFDVKD. The CDR3 length is 14 residues.

The chain has TRBV19 and TRBJ1-2, with 9 bases identical to TRBD1. CDR3 length: 15 residues. CDR1 is LNHDA and CDR2 is SQIVND in the germline V gene (reference sequence). V was pared by 1 base and J by 6 bases, with 6 bases of the junction left unmatched. CDR3 nucleotides: TGTGCCAGTAGTATAGTAACAGGGGGCTCGGATGGCTACACCTTC. Residues: CASSIVTGGSDGYTF.

This clonotype was seen at least ten times. This chain uses TRBV11-2 with TRBJ1-2; no clear D gene. The CDR3 spans 16 residues. V dropped 0 bases and J dropped 1 base, with 12 bases sitting between them. The V gene's germline CDR1 is SGHAT and CDR2 FQNNGV. The CDR3 spells CASSLDQRGFNYGYTF. The CDR3 region has the DNA TGTGCCAGCAGCTTAGATCAACGGGGATTTAACTATGGCTACACCTTC.

This clonotype was seen many times. The chain is built from TRBV28 and TRBJ2-5, with no clear D. V was clipped by 2 bases and J by 2 bases, with 12 bases between them. The germline CDR1 and CDR2 sequences are MDHEN and SYDVKM. The CDR3 runs to 15 residues. The CDR3 region is CASSLPSRGQETQYF. The CDR3 DNA reads TGTGCCAGCAGTTTACCTTCTCGTGGGCAAGAGACCCAGTACTTC.

This clonotype was picked up many times. This chain uses TRBV11-1 with TRBJ2-5; no firm D call. The CDR3 has 12 residues. Trimming pared 2 bases from V and 3 bases from J, leaving 4 bases between. CDR1 SGHAT and CDR2 FQDESV come from the germline V gene (reference sequence). The CDR3 bases are TGTGCCAGCAGCTTAACAAAAGAGACCCAGTACTTC. It specifies CASSLTKETQYF.

This clonotype was found many times. The V and J genes are TRBV28 and TRBJ2-2; TRBD1 might be the D (6 bases). The CDR3 totals 16 residues. Deletions cut 6 bases from V and 7 bases from J, with 21 bases between. The V gene's germline CDR1 is MDHEN and CDR2 SYDVKM. CDR3: CASSRQQGPGIGELFF. The CDR3 region has the DNA TGTGCCAGCAGCCGTCAACAGGGCCCTGGGATCGGGGAGCTGTTTTTT. Complete variable domain (other parts from reference TRBV28 and TRBJ2-2): DVKVTQSSRYLVKRTGEKVFLECVQDMDHENMFWYRQDPGLGLRLIYFSYDVKMKEKGDIPEGYSVSREKKERFSLILESASTNQTSMYLCASSRQQGPGIGELFFGEGSRLTVL.

This clonotype came up many times. The chain recombines TRBV2 with TRBJ1-1, with D tentatively TRBD1 (6 bases). Trimming stripped 6 bases from V and 1 base from J, with 12 bases between. The germline V gene encodes CDR1 SNHLY and CDR2 FYNNEI. The CDR3 length is 14 residues. For the CDR3, the DNA is TGTGCCAGCAGCAAAACAGGGCAGAACACTGAAGCTTTCTTT. Translation gives CASSKTGQNTEAFF.

This clonotype was seen ten or more times. The chain couples TRBV2 to TRBJ2-1; D remains unclear. There are 12 residues in the CDR3. Germline V lookup: CDR1 SNHLY, CDR2 FYNNEI. V was pared by 2 bases and J by 8 bases, with 7 bases between. For the CDR3, the DNA is TGTGCCAGCAGTGAAAACGAGGATGAGCAGTTCTTC. Its translation: CASSENEDEQFF.

There are many counts of this clonotype. V is TRBV7-2 and J is TRBJ2-7; 11 nucleotides agree with TRBD2. V dropped 5 bases and J dropped 0; count of bases not matched to a gene: 6. This CDR3 region has 16 residues. Germline lookup yields CDR1 SGHTA and CDR2 FQGNSA. The CDR3, as DNA: TGTGCCAGCAGCGGAGGGACTAGCGGAATCTCCTACGAGCAGTACTTC. It codes for CASSGGTSGISYEQYF.

This chain joins TRBV20-1 and TRBJ1-6, with D tentatively TRBD1 (6 bases). The CDR3 has 13 amino acids. CDR1 and CDR2 (germline): DFQATT, SNEGSKA (reference sequence). V was cut by 6 bases and J by 5 bases, with 11 bases left in between. In DNA, the CDR3 is TGCAGTGCGTCGGGACAAAATAATTCACCCCTCCACTTT. Encoded protein: CSASGQNNSPLHF.

This clonotype was detected many times. V usage is TRBV27 and J usage is TRBJ1-3; no reliable D call. CDR1 and CDR2 from the germline V gene are MNHEY and SMNVEV (reference sequence). The CDR3 is 17 residues long. Trimming removed 0 bases from V and 0 bases from J, with 12 bases in between. The DNA for the CDR3 is TGTGCCAGCAGTTTATCGATACCGGCCAGCTCTGGAAACACCATATATTTT. Protein: CASSLSIPASSGNTIYF.

The gene calls are TRBV27 and TRBJ2-1; the D gene is possibly TRBD2 (5 bases). The CDR3 has 14 amino acids. The ends were cut back, 1 base at V and 4 bases at J, with 8 bases in the middle. From germline, CDR1 is MNHEY and CDR2 SMNVEV (reference sequence). CDR3: CASSLLDWYNEQFF. In DNA, the CDR3 is TGTGCCAGCAGTTTATTGGACTGGTACAATGAGCAGTTCTTC.

This clonotype was detected ten times or more. This sequence joins TRBV7-2 and TRBJ2-3; 8 nucleotides agree with TRBD2. The junction had 2 bases not matched to a gene; V was cut back by 2 bases and J by 1 base. The CDR3 covers 15 residues. CDR1 and CDR2 (germline): SGHTA, FQGNSA. CDR3 in amino acids: CASSLRGGRTDTQYF. CDR3 sequence (DNA): TGTGCCAGCAGCTTACGGGGGGGCCGCACAGATACGCAGTATTTT.

This clonotype was picked up many times. The chain is built from TRBV5-6 and TRBJ2-3, with TRBD2 identical over 8 bases. In germline, CDR1 is SGHDT, CDR2 YYEEEE. The CDR3 totals 15 residues. The trim removed 0 bases at V and 5 bases at J, leaving 5 bases unmatched. CDR3 loop: CASSLVLAGGDTQYF. As DNA, the CDR3 is TGTGCCAGCAGCTTGGTTCTTGCGGGAGGAGATACGCAGTATTTT.

This chain links TRBV19 with TRBJ1-5; D is possibly TRBD1 (5 bases). The germline V gene has CDR1 LNHDA and CDR2 SQIVND (reference sequence). Trimming shortened V by 7 bases and J by 1 base, and 23 bases separated the two germline ends. CDR3 length: 18 amino acids. CDR3 sequence: CASKHGDHDRESNQPQHF. The CDR3 region has the DNA TGTGCCAGTAAACACGGGGACCACGACCGAGAAAGCAATCAGCCCCAGCATTTT. The variable domain in full, completed from reference TRBV19 and TRBJ1-5, reads DGGITQSPKYLFRKEGQNVTLSCEQNLNHDAMYWYRQDPGQGLRLIYYSQIVNDFQKGDIAEGYSVSREKKESFPLTVTSAQKNPTAFYLCASKHGDHDRESNQPQHFGDGTRLSIL.

This clonotype appeared a few times. This chain connects TRBV20-1 to TRBJ1-6; possibly TRBD1 for D (5 bases). Germline assignment: CDR1 DFQATT and CDR2 SNEGSKA (reference sequence). Between the trimmed V and J ends, which lost 1 base and 13 bases, there was a span of 26 bases. The CDR3 length is 17 residues. CDR3 in DNA: TGCAGTGCTAGAGCCGGGACCCCCAACCACCGCCGTTACCCCCTCCACTTT. Translation gives CSARAGTPNHRRYPLHF.